The 19 T cell receptor beta chains in this list originate from one sample, sequenced in a study of T cell repertoires in cytomegalovirus infection. The antigens for these receptors are not known. TCRdb called the reads again in MiXCR, with one record for every CDR3 protein. The sample includes about a million distinct CDR3 sequences, 30% to 40% seen only once; the top ten take 10% to 15%. The sample was cultured CD8+ T cells from PBMCs, taken from culture after CMV antigen stimulation. The receptors shown here come from a human donor in good health (CMV status not recorded). Some clones in this sample may be carry-over from other donors' samples.

The CDR3 DNA reads as TGCGCCAGCAGCCCCGCCAACAGGGTTGACCAAGAGACCCAGTACTTC. Translated: CASSPANRVDQETQYF. V is TRBV5-1 and J is TRBJ2-5; D might be TRBD1 (6 bases). Germline CDR1 is SGHRS and CDR2 is YFSETQ. Trimming pared 4 bases from V and 0 bases from J, leaving 16 bases between. This CDR3 comprises 16 residues. The full variable domain, in which reference TRBV5-1 and TRBJ2-5 provide the parts outside the CDR3, is KAGVTQTPRYLIKTRGQQVTLSCSPISGHRSVSWYQQTPGQGLQFLFEYFSETQRNKGNFPGRFSGRQFSNSRSEMNVSTLELGDSALYLCASSPANRVDQETQYFGPGTRLLVL.

This rearrangement joins TRBV19 to TRBJ1-5; no firm D call. V gave up 2 bases and J gave up 6 bases, with 17 bases separating them. CDR1 is LNHDA, CDR2 SQIVND, per germline (reference sequence). The CDR3 covers 16 residues. Written as DNA, the CDR3 is TGTGCCAGTAGTATAAACGCTCCGGCCTGGGGTCAGCCCCAGCATTTT. It codes for CASSINAPAWGQPQHF.

The V and J genes are TRBV2 and TRBJ2-7; no reliable D call. The germline V gene has CDR1 SNHLY and CDR2 FYNNEI. CDR3 length: 13 residues. Trimming cost V 8 bases and J 3 bases, with 14 bases left between them. CDR3 amino acids: CASAVGRGYEQYV. The CDR3 DNA reads TGTGCCAGCGCTGTAGGAAGAGGCTACGAGCAGTACGTC.

V usage is TRBV6-6 and J usage is TRBJ2-5; TRBD2 matches 13 bases. CDR1 MNHNY and CDR2 SVGAGI come from the germline V gene (reference sequence). CDR3 length: 17 amino acids. The J segment lost 4 bases and the V segment lost 2 bases, leaving 7 bases of the junction unmatched. The chain's CDR3 is CASSYLLLAGGRETQYF. CDR3 bases: TGTGCCAGCAGTTACCTTTTACTAGCGGGGGGGCGAGAGACCCAGTACTTC.

The chain combines TRBV14 with TRBJ1-1; D is uncertain. CDR1 is SGHDN and CDR2 is FVKESK in the germline V gene. The CDR3 is 11 residues long. With 8 bases removed from V and 6 bases from J, the gap between germline ends came to 10 bases. The CDR3 spells CASRPNPEAFF. CDR3 bases: TGTGCCAGCCGTCCCAATCCTGAAGCTTTCTTT.

In this sample, this clonotype turned up a few times. V gene TRBV7-8 combines with J gene TRBJ1-3, with D maybe TRBD1 (5 bases). V lost 1 base to trimming and J lost 2 bases, with 12 bases between them. The germline gives CDR1 SGHVS, CDR2 FQNEAQ. This CDR3 is 16 amino acids long. The CDR3 reads CASSLEGSGPGNTIYF. CDR3 sequence (DNA): TGTGCCAGCAGCTTAGAGGGGTCAGGGCCTGGAAACACCATATATTTT.

This clonotype was detected a few times. This chain joins TRBV4-3 and TRBJ2-1, with TRBD1 identical over 11 bases. V lost 0 bases, J lost 6 bases, and 7 bases stayed unmatched. The CDR3 consists of 17 residues. The germline gives CDR1 LGHNA, CDR2 YSLEER. The CDR3 is CASSQDRTGGAFNEQFF. The CDR3 DNA sequence: TGCGCCAGCAGCCAAGACCGGACAGGGGGCGCCTTCAATGAGCAGTTCTTC.

The chain employs TRBV11-2 and TRBJ1-1; D gene unclear. This CDR3 region has 15 residues. Trimming left V 4 bases short and J 7 bases short, with 19 bases between. Looked up from germline, CDR1 is SGHAT and CDR2 is FQNNGV. The CDR3 loop reads CASSSAVKGTVEAFF. CDR3 nucleotides: TGTGCCAGCAGCTCCGCCGTTAAAGGAACAGTTGAAGCTTTCTTT.

Worth noting for this clonotype: The conserved final phenylalanine or tryptophan is absent from the CDR3, which likely points to a read error. The V and J genes are TRBV7-8 and TRBJ2-7, with a weak D call TRBD2 (5 bases). This CDR3 spans 17 amino acids. Germline lookup yields CDR1 SGHVS and CDR2 FQNEAQ. Trimming removed 1 base at V and 3 bases at J, with 19 bases between. The CDR3 here is CASSLGRLEEVGYEQYS. In DNA, the CDR3 is TGTGCCAGCAGCTTAGGAAGACTGGAGGAAGTTGGCTACGAGCAGTACTCC.

The chain has TRBV20-1 and TRBJ2-5; 9 bases are a match to TRBD2. V shed 2 bases, J shed 1 base, and the junction held 5 bases outside the gene matches. This CDR3 spans 15 amino acids. Germline-derived CDR1 and CDR2 are DFQATT and SNEGSKA (reference sequence). CDR3 amino acids: CSARPSGALQETQYF. CDR3 in DNA: TGCAGTGCTAGACCTAGCGGGGCCCTCCAAGAGACCCAGTACTTC.

The chain joins TRBV2 to TRBJ2-7; possibly TRBD1 or TRBD2 for D (5 bases each). Trimming left V 5 bases short and J 0 bases short, with 14 bases between. The CDR3 runs 15 residues. Looked up from germline, CDR1 is SNHLY and CDR2 is FYNNEI. The CDR3 DNA reads as TGTGCCAGCAGTTCAGGACTGACAGACTCCTACGAGCAGTACTTC. It is translated as CASSSGLTDSYEQYF.

The J gene is TRBJ2-4, the V gene TRBV7-9; 8 positions match TRBD2. V dropped 8 bases and J dropped 2; count of bases not matched to a gene: 5. The CDR3 is 14 residues long. Germline loops: CDR1 SEHNR, CDR2 FQNEAQ (reference sequence). The CDR3, as DNA: TGTGCCAGCTACGGGGGGGGTTCCAAAAACATTCAGTACTTC. Protein sequence: CASYGGGSKNIQYF.

The gene calls are TRBV19 and TRBJ1-1, with 7 positions matching TRBD1. The CDR3 totals 14 residues. Trimming cost V 5 bases and J 7 bases; bases outside gene matches: 10. Germline V CDR1 and CDR2: LNHDA, SQIVND (reference sequence). CDR3: CASSPRERGREAFF. For the CDR3, the DNA is TGTGCCAGTAGTCCCCGCGAGAGGGGGCGTGAAGCTTTCTTT. Complete variable domain (other parts from reference TRBV19 and TRBJ1-1): DGGITQSPKYLFRKEGQNVTLSCEQNLNHDAMYWYRQDPGQGLRLIYYSQIVNDFQKGDIAEGYSVSREKKESFPLTVTSAQKNPTAFYLCASSPRERGREAFFGQGTRLTVV.

This clonotype appeared many times. The genes are TRBV7-6 and TRBJ2-2; 15 positions match TRBD2. Germline assignment: CDR1 SGHVS and CDR2 FNYEAQ. CDR3 length equals 18 residues. After removal of 4 bases from V and 8 bases from J, the junction contained 11 bases not matched to a gene. The CDR3 DNA follows: TGTGCCAGCAGCTGGGGACTAGCGGGAGGAGCCTCCACTGGGGAGCTGTTTTTT. This encodes CASSWGLAGGASTGELFF.

This clonotype was observed many times. CDR3 loop: CASSWDPGVYNEQFF. DNA for the CDR3: TGTGCCAGCAGCTGGGACCCAGGTGTCTACAATGAGCAGTTCTTC. V is TRBV7-6 and J is TRBJ2-1; D is possibly TRBD1 or TRBD2 (5 bases each). Germline V CDR1 and CDR2: SGHVS, FNYEAQ. The V end was cut by 4 bases, the J end by 3 bases, with 13 bases between. CDR3 length equals 15 residues.

This clonotype occurred a few times. This rearrangement joins TRBV11-2 to TRBJ1-1; D unclear. The CDR3 totals 14 residues. CDR1 is SGHAT and CDR2 is FQNNGV in the germline V gene. V was clipped by 7 bases and J by 1 base, with 13 bases between them. In DNA form, the CDR3 reads TGTGCCAGCATCGAACACCCAGGGAACACTGAAGCTTTCTTT. It codes for CASIEHPGNTEAFF.

The chain employs TRBV7-9 and TRBJ2-1; 7 bases line up with TRBD2. Germline V CDR1 and CDR2: SEHNR, FQNEAQ (reference sequence). Unmatched junction bases numbered 22, after V lost 8 bases and J lost 3 bases. This CDR3 contains 19 residues. CDR3 amino acids: CASHKPTALGGVFYNEQFF. CDR3 bases: TGTGCCAGCCATAAGCCGACGGCCTTGGGGGGGGTATTCTACAATGAGCAGTTCTTC.

The chain couples TRBV12-3 or TRBV12-4 to TRBJ1-1; no firm D call. V lost 3 bases to trimming and J lost 8 bases, with 10 bases between them. This CDR3 spans 12 amino acids. The CDR3 protein is CASSFPQPEAFF. In nucleotides, the CDR3 is TGTGCCAGCAGTTTCCCTCAGCCGGAAGCTTTCTTT.

CDR3 sequence reads: CASSLGGWGYIQYF. The CDR3 nucleotides are TGTGCCAGCAGCTTAGGGGGGTGGGGGTACATTCAGTACTTC. The chain combines TRBV7-3 with TRBJ2-4, with D possibly matching TRBD2 (6 bases). Trimming took off 2 bases at V and 8 bases at J, with 13 bases between the two ends. The CDR3 totals 14 residues. Germline CDR1 reads SGHTA; CDR2 reads FQGTGA.